This section outlines one T cell receptor beta chain sequence together with its context. The controls, all healthy donors, were matched for age and sex. This sample is part of a study of CD8 T cells in Susac syndrome. Reverse transcription of 0.5 to 1 ug RNA was performed with random hexamers. TCRdb processed the immunoSEQ multiplex PCR reads anew with MiXCR; each CDR3 protein has one entry. The sample includes 180,000 or so distinct CDR3 sequences, 90% to 95% seen only once; the top ten take over 0.12%. The sequencing input was CD4+ T cells from PBMCs. The TCR originated in a human donor in good health.

CDR3 loop: CATSDATGYGYTF. The CDR3 coding sequence is TGTGCCACCAGTGACGCTACAGGGTATGGCTACACCTTC. The chain combines TRBV24-1 with TRBJ1-2; maybe TRBD1 (6 bases). The CDR3 consists of 13 residues. V was shortened by 4 bases and J by 5 bases, with 10 bases between the two germline ends. The V gene's germline CDR1 is KGHDR and CDR2 SFDVKD.